The rows below give T cell receptor beta chains drawn from one sample of a study of blood T cell repertoires in COVID-19. This table comes from immunoSEQ multiplex PCR, and its TCRdb copy is limited to in-frame clones, with some not included. The table lists about 38,000 clones, around 95% of them singletons. Sample: peripheral blood. These TCRs come from a human donor with active COVID-19. The donor label of this sample is uncertain. The CDR3 runs from the conserved cysteine through the conserved F or W. Fields, in order: J gene, V gene, D gene, clone size, CDR3 DNA, CDR3 protein. D genes are given only for firm matches. The size field is filled for only some rows; it gives once, few, many or a size class.

j_call: TRBJ2-7; v_call: TRBV12-3/TRBV12-4; d_call: NA; clone_size: NA; cdr3_nt: TGTGCCAGCAGTCCCGGGACTCCCTACGAGCAGTACTTC; cdr3_aa: CASSPGTPYEQYF
j_call: TRBJ2-1; v_call: TRBV5-1; d_call: TRBD2; clone_size: NA; cdr3_nt: TGCGCCAGCAGCTATACCCGACTAGCGGGGGATGTAAATGAGCAGTTCTTC; cdr3_aa: CASSYTRLAGDVNEQFF
j_call: TRBJ2-2; v_call: TRBV19; d_call: NA; clone_size: NA; cdr3_nt: TGTGCCAGTAGTATCCTTGGGGCTGCGAACACCGGGGAGCTGTTTTTT; cdr3_aa: CASSILGAANTGELFF
j_call: TRBJ2-3; v_call: TRBV6-4; d_call: TRBD2; clone_size: NA; cdr3_nt: TGTGCCAGCAGCAAGGCGGCGGGGGGCCCGGATACGCAGTATTTT; cdr3_aa: CASSKAAGGPDTQYF
j_call: TRBJ1-6; v_call: TRBV7-2; d_call: TRBD1; clone_size: NA; cdr3_nt: TGTGCCAGCAGCCGGGACGGGACAGGGGGCTTGTCCCTCCACTTT; cdr3_aa: CASSRDGTGGLSLHF
j_call: TRBJ2-1; v_call: TRBV6-5; d_call: NA; clone_size: NA; cdr3_nt: TGTGCCAGCAGTCCCGGGACACCCTATGAGCAGTTCTTC; cdr3_aa: CASSPGTPYEQFF
j_call: TRBJ1-5; v_call: TRBV18; d_call: TRBD1; clone_size: NA; cdr3_nt: TGTGCCAGCTCCAAGGACAGGGCTCAGCCCCAGCATTTT; cdr3_aa: CASSKDRAQPQHF
j_call: TRBJ1-2; v_call: TRBV28; d_call: TRBD1; clone_size: NA; cdr3_nt: TGTGCCAGCAGTTGGGACAGCTATGGCTACACCTTC; cdr3_aa: CASSWDSYGYTF
j_call: TRBJ2-3; v_call: TRBV7-9; d_call: NA; clone_size: NA; cdr3_nt: TGTGCCAGCAGCACCCGGGCGGAGGCGGCAACAGATACGCAGTATTTT; cdr3_aa: CASSTRAEAATDTQYF
j_call: TRBJ1-1; v_call: TRBV6-5; d_call: NA; clone_size: once; cdr3_nt: TGTGCCAGCAGTTACTCGAGTACGGGGAACACTGAAGCTTTCTTT; cdr3_aa: CASSYSSTGNTEAFF
j_call: TRBJ1-2; v_call: TRBV2; d_call: NA; clone_size: NA; cdr3_nt: TGTGCCGGCGCTAGACGGGAAGGTAATGGCTACACCTTC; cdr3_aa: CAGARREGNGYTF
j_call: TRBJ1-1; v_call: TRBV7-2; d_call: TRBD1; clone_size: NA; cdr3_nt: TGTGCCAGCAGCTTAGACAGGGGACCTACTGAAGCTTTCTTT; cdr3_aa: CASSLDRGPTEAFF
j_call: TRBJ2-7; v_call: TRBV11-3; d_call: TRBD2; clone_size: NA; cdr3_nt: TGTGCCAGCAGCTTAGACCCCCAGCGGGGATACGAGCAGTACTTC; cdr3_aa: CASSLDPQRGYEQYF
j_call: TRBJ2-5; v_call: TRBV28; d_call: NA; clone_size: NA; cdr3_nt: TGTGCCAGCAGAAACAGGGTATTGGAGACCCAGTACTTC; cdr3_aa: CASRNRVLETQYF
j_call: TRBJ2-2; v_call: TRBV10-3; d_call: TRBD2; clone_size: NA; cdr3_nt: TGTGCCATCAGTGACCACCTCCAGGTGCAGCGGGATCATCGTGGGTCCGGGGAGCTGTTTTTT; cdr3_aa: CAISDHLQVQRDHRGSGELFF
j_call: TRBJ2-1; v_call: TRBV29-1; d_call: NA; clone_size: NA; cdr3_nt: TGCAGCGTGGGAAAGGGAGATCACGGTGAGCAGTTCTTC; cdr3_aa: CSVGKGDHGEQFF
j_call: TRBJ2-7; v_call: TRBV4-3; d_call: TRBD2; clone_size: NA; cdr3_nt: TGCGCCAGCAGCCAGGGACTAGCGGGATCCTACGAGCAGTACTTC; cdr3_aa: CASSQGLAGSYEQYF
j_call: TRBJ2-3; v_call: TRBV5-1; d_call: TRBD1; clone_size: NA; cdr3_nt: TGCGCCAGCAGCCCCAACCCGACAGGGCAGACAGATACGCAGTATTTT; cdr3_aa: CASSPNPTGQTDTQYF
j_call: TRBJ2-6; v_call: TRBV6-6; d_call: NA; clone_size: NA; cdr3_nt: TGTGCCAGCAGTTACTCATCAGGGTCCGGGGCCAACGTCCTGACTTTC; cdr3_aa: CASSYSSGSGANVLTF
j_call: TRBJ2-1; v_call: TRBV5-1; d_call: TRBD2; clone_size: NA; cdr3_nt: TGCGCCAGCAGCCAGGAAACCGGGACTAGCGGGATAGGCAATGAGCAGTTCTTC; cdr3_aa: CASSQETGTSGIGNEQFF
j_call: TRBJ2-5; v_call: TRBV6-2/TRBV6-3; d_call: NA; clone_size: NA; cdr3_nt: TGTGCCAGCAGTTTTTGGCCCCAGGGCGGGACCCAGTACTTC; cdr3_aa: CASSFWPQGGTQYF
j_call: TRBJ2-5; v_call: TRBV18; d_call: NA; clone_size: few; cdr3_nt: TGTGCCAGCACTATTCAGGGGTCGGAGACCCAGTACTTC; cdr3_aa: CASTIQGSETQYF
j_call: TRBJ2-2; v_call: TRBV5-4; d_call: NA; clone_size: NA; cdr3_nt: TGTGCCAGCAGCTTGGCTTTTGGGGGAGGATCCGCCGGGGAGCTGTTTTTT; cdr3_aa: CASSLAFGGGSAGELFF
j_call: TRBJ1-6; v_call: TRBV7-9; d_call: NA; clone_size: NA; cdr3_nt: TGTGCCAGCAGCGAAATAGAACGTAATTCACCCCTCCACTTT; cdr3_aa: CASSEIERNSPLHF
j_call: TRBJ2-7; v_call: TRBV19; d_call: NA; clone_size: NA; cdr3_nt: TGTGCCAGTAGTATAGGAGGAGGGGGCGGCTACGAGCAGTACTTC; cdr3_aa: CASSIGGGGGYEQYF
j_call: TRBJ2-1; v_call: TRBV7-2; d_call: TRBD2; clone_size: NA; cdr3_nt: TGTGCCAGCAGCTTAACGCGGGGGTCGTACAATGAGCAGTTCTTC; cdr3_aa: CASSLTRGSYNEQFF